This T cell receptor (beta chain) was identified during a study of T cell repertoires in cytomegalovirus infection. A few counts support this clonotype. Its antigen is unidentified. TCRdb re-derived calls from the reads in MiXCR, one entry per CDR3 protein. The table includes some 940,000 distinct CDR3 sequences, approximately 31% detected once. Unmatched junction bases numbered 6, after V lost 2 bases and J lost 4 bases. Germline V gene sequence: CDR1 SGDLS, CDR2 YYNGEE. This CDR3 spans 15 amino acids. The chain has TRBV9 and TRBJ1-5; TRBD1 agrees at 7 bases. This material consisted of cultured CD8+ T cells from PBMCs, taken from culture after CMV antigen stimulation. The receptor comes from a human donor in good health (CMV status not recorded). Some clones in this sample may be carry-over from other donors' samples. The CDR3 DNA reads as TGTGCCAGCAGCGTCCGGGACAGTATTAATCAGCCCCAGCATTTT. Translation: CASSVRDSINQPQHF.